The rows below give T cell receptor beta chains drawn from one sample of a study of T cell repertoires in cytomegalovirus infection. TCRdb reanalysed the reads using MiXCR and keeps one entry per CDR3 protein. The repertoire holds under 200,000 distinct CDR3 sequences, with 7.5% to 10% as singletons. The specimen sequenced was PBMCs. The receptors were gathered from a human donor in good health (CMV status not recorded). Some clones in this sample may be carry-over from other donors' samples. CDR3s include the opening cysteine and the closing phenylalanine or tryptophan. D genes are given only for firm matches. Clone size appears in some rows only: once, few, many, or a class for an expanded clone.

>TRBJ1-1|once|-|TRBV29-1
TGCAGCGTTGAGGGGGGCGGAACTGAAGCTCTCTTT
CSVEGGGTEALF
>TRBJ2-1|few|-|TRBV20-1
TGCAGTGCTAGGAAGGGGAAACCCTACAATGAGCAGTTCTTC
CSARKGKPYNEQFF
>TRBJ2-7|many|TRBD1|TRBV7-9
TGTGCCAGCAGCTTAGGGGGACAGGGGGCCGGCGAGCAGTACTTC
CASSLGGQGAGEQYF
>TRBJ2-3|few|TRBD2|TRBV30
TGTGCCTGGAGTGTACGGCGGGGGGGCAACACAGATACGCAGTATTTT
CAWSVRRGGNTDTQYF
>TRBJ2-3|medium-sized|-|TRBV7-8
TGTGCCTGCCGTGAGGGTTTTACAGATACGCAGTATTTT
CACREGFTDTQYF
>TRBJ2-3|-|-|TRBV15
TGTGCCACCGAGTCGGACCCGTTAATCCACGATACGCAGTATTTT
CATESDPLIHDTQYF
>TRBJ1-2|many|-|TRBV12-3/TRBV12-4
TGTGCCAGCAGTTTAGGCTTGACAGCAAACAATGGCTACACCTTC
CASSLGLTANNGYTF
>TRBJ1-1|-|TRBD1|TRBV18
TGTGCCAGCTCTCAGGACAGGGCAGGCACTGAAGCTTTCTTT
CASSQDRAGTEAFF
>TRBJ1-3|many|TRBD1|TRBV7-9
TGTGCCAGCAGCCCTCGGACAGGTCACTCTGGAAACACCATATATTTT
CASSPRTGHSGNTIYF
>TRBJ1-1|few|-|TRBV29-1
TGCAGCGCCCAAGAAGGGAATAGGAGGGCTTTCTTT
CSAQEGNRRAFF
>TRBJ1-2|many|-|TRBV7-2
TGTGCCAGCAGCCCCCCGACTTATGGCTACACCTTC
CASSPPTYGYTF
>TRBJ1-3|many|-|TRBV7-2
TGTGCCAGCAGCTTAGGGGCAGGAGGAAACACCATATATTTT
CASSLGAGGNTIYF
>TRBJ2-1|many|TRBD2|TRBV11-2
TGTGCCAGCAGCCTATCTAGCGGGAATTTAGGTGAGCAGTTCTTC
CASSLSSGNLGEQFF
>TRBJ2-2|few|TRBD1|TRBV24-1
TGTGCCACCACGGGACAGGGGGCTACCGGGGAGCTGTTTTTT
CATTGQGATGELFF
>TRBJ2-1|many|TRBD1|TRBV28
TGTGCCAGCAGTTTACCACGGGACAGGGGGCGTTACAATGAGCAGTTCTTC
CASSLPRDRGRYNEQFF
>TRBJ2-3|-|TRBD2|TRBV10-3
TGTGCCATCAGGGGAACTAGCGGGGACACAGATACGCAGTATTTT
CAIRGTSGDTDTQYF